Shown below are 17 T cell receptor beta chains from a single sample sequenced in a study of shared clonotypes between healthy human individuals. Clones were read by immunoSEQ multiplex PCR, and TCRdb kept only the in-frame ones, dropping some. This sample has approximately 530,000 clones; roughly 95% occur once, and the top ten carry about 0.057%. The sample taken for sequencing was naive CD4+ T cells sorted from blood. The subset denotes: CD45RA+ positively selected. These receptors originate from a young woman in good health.

The J gene is TRBJ2-7, the V gene TRBV4-1, with 7 bases lining up with TRBD2. CDR1 is MGHRA, CDR2 YSYEKL, per germline. This CDR3 has 16 amino acids. The V gene end was trimmed by 3 bases and the J gene end by 7 bases; junction bases not matched to a gene: 15. The chain's CDR3 is CASSHTRRLAWEEQYF. CDR3 coding DNA: TGCGCCAGCAGCCACACCCGCCGACTAGCCTGGGAGGAGCAGTACTTC.

V and J are TRBV28 and TRBJ2-3; the match to TRBD2 covers 11 bases. The CDR3 covers 16 residues. Germline V gene sequence: CDR1 MDHEN, CDR2 SYDVKM. V dropped 6 bases and J dropped 1; count of bases not matched to a gene: 6. The CDR3 nucleotides read TGTGCCAGCAGCCCCAGTAGCGGGAGGGGCACAGATACGCAGTATTTT. Residues: CASSPSSGRGTDTQYF.

The table lists this clone with a count of one. V gene TRBV4-1 combines with J gene TRBJ2-5; 7 positions agree with TRBD1. Trimming took 3 bases from V and 4 from J; bases not matched to a gene: 8. CDR3 length equals 15 residues. From germline, CDR1 is MGHRA and CDR2 YSYEKL. Here the CDR3 reads CASSQTGSPPETQYF. In DNA, the CDR3 is TGCGCCAGCAGCCAGACAGGGTCCCCCCCAGAGACCCAGTACTTC.

This sequence joins TRBV18 and TRBJ2-7; D call uncertain. The CDR3 is 12 amino acids. V lost 5 bases, J lost 2 bases, and 7 bases lay in between. The germline V gene has CDR1 KGHSH and CDR2 LQKENI. CDR3 DNA sequence: TGTGCCAGCTCAGACGCCCCCTACGAGCAGTACTTC. Its protein product is CASSDAPYEQYF.

The V call is TRBV6-6, the J call TRBJ2-3, with 10 nucleotides matching TRBD2. Germline V gene sequence: CDR1 MNHNY, CDR2 SVGAGI (reference sequence). This CDR3 region has 15 residues. V was clipped by 5 bases and J by 1 base; unmatched bases: 3. DNA of the CDR3: TGTGCCAGCAGTAAGCGGGGGGGAGGCACAGATACGCAGTATTTT. Translation: CASSKRGGGTDTQYF.

The CDR3 DNA sequence: TGTGCCAGCAGAGAACGACAGGGCCTCTATAATTCACCCCTCCACTTT. Translation: CASRERQGLYNSPLHF. The rearrangement uses TRBV6-1 and TRBJ1-6; 7 nucleotides align to TRBD1. Per germline, CDR1 MNHNS and CDR2 SASEGT. The CDR3 loop spans 16 amino acids. J lost 3 bases, V lost 6 bases, and 8 bases had no gene match.

The chain is built from TRBV2 and TRBJ2-3, with 11 bases matching TRBD2. The CDR3 is 15 residues long. Germline V gives CDR1 SNHLY, CDR2 FYNNEI. The trim removed 6 bases at V and 4 bases at J, leaving 6 bases unmatched. Here the CDR3 reads CASSFGTSGADTQYF. CDR3 bases: TGTGCCAGCAGCTTCGGGACTAGCGGCGCAGATACGCAGTATTTT.

V usage is TRBV7-2 and J usage is TRBJ2-5; D might be TRBD1 or TRBD2, each matching 5 bases. The end of the DNA aligns better with TRBJ2-7, so the J call may be wrong. The germline gives CDR1 SGHTA, CDR2 FQGNSA. This CDR3 spans 15 amino acids. The CDR3 region is CASSPTGAISYEQYF. DNA of the CDR3: TGTGCCAGCAGCCCGACCGGGGCCATCTCCTACGAGCAGTACTTC.

The rearrangement joins TRBV7-9 to TRBJ2-2; possibly TRBD1 for D (6 bases). V lost 2 bases to trimming and J lost 3 bases, with 10 bases between them. The germline CDR1 and CDR2 sequences are SEHNR and FQNEAQ (reference sequence). The CDR3 consists of 15 residues. The CDR3 loop is CASSLMSGDTGELFF. The CDR3 DNA reads TGTGCCAGCAGCTTAATGTCAGGGGACACCGGGGAGCTGTTTTTT.

The chain recombines TRBV18 with TRBJ2-7; 12 bases are a match to TRBD2. Losses at the gene ends were 6 bases for V and 6 bases for J; bases not matched to a gene: 12. The CDR3 spans 16 residues. The germline CDR1 and CDR2 sequences are KGHSH and LQKENI. Here the CDR3 reads CASSPDMTSGSSEQYF. The CDR3 DNA is TGTGCCAGCTCCCCGGACATGACTAGCGGGAGCAGCGAGCAGTACTTC. Using reference TRBV18 and TRBJ2-7 for the parts outside the CDR3, the full variable domain is NAGVMQNPRHLVRRRGQEARLRCSPMKGHSHVYWYRQLPEEGLKFMVYLQKENIIDESGMPKERFSAEFPKEGPSILRIQQVVRGDSAAYFCASSPDMTSGSSEQYFGPGTRLTVT.

The chain is built from TRBV28 and TRBJ2-5; 9 positions match TRBD2. The end of the DNA is better explained by TRBJ2-7, so the J call may be wrong. CDR3 length: 16 residues. Germline V CDR1 and CDR2: MDHEN, SYDVKM. The CDR3 protein is CASSGVGLAGWYEQYF. Here the CDR3 DNA reads TGTGCCAGCAGTGGGGTGGGGCTAGCGGGATGGTACGAGCAGTACTTC.

Only one count was recorded for this clone. This same CDR3 is encoded by further DNA sequences in the sample. The rearrangement uses TRBV5-1 and TRBJ2-7, with D uncertain. The CDR3 runs 14 residues. Germline V gene lookup returns CDR1 SGHRS and CDR2 YFSETQ. V lost 0 bases and J lost 4, with 11 bases in between. Written as DNA, the CDR3 is TGCGCCAGCAGCTTGGGGGATAGTGGATACGAGCAGTACTTC. Amino acid sequence: CASSLGDSGYEQYF.

The genes are TRBV18 and TRBJ2-5, with 12 nucleotides matching TRBD2. The DNA end favors TRBJ2-7, so the J call may be wrong. This CDR3 is 14 amino acids long. CDR1 is KGHSH, CDR2 LQKENI, per germline. The CDR3 nucleotides read TGTGCCAGCTCAAGGACTAGCGGGAACTACGAGCAGTACTTC. Translation gives CASSRTSGNYEQYF.

The chain recombines TRBV7-8 with TRBJ2-1; perhaps TRBD1 as D (5 bases). This CDR3 comprises 15 residues. Trimming removed 1 base from V and 3 bases from J, with 10 bases in between. From germline, CDR1 is SGHVS and CDR2 FQNEAQ. In DNA form, the CDR3 reads TGTGCCAGCAGCTTAGAAGGGGCCAGCTACAATGAGCAGTTCTTC. It specifies CASSLEGASYNEQFF.

The rearrangement joins TRBV5-1 to TRBJ1-1, with D possibly TRBD1 on 5 matching bases. The V gene lost 6 bases and the J gene lost 2 bases, with 14 bases spanning the gap. The germline V gene encodes CDR1 SGHRS and CDR2 YFSETQ. CDR3 size: 14 residues. DNA for the CDR3: TGCGCCAGCACCAAGACAGACCTAAACACTGAAGCTTTCTTT. Amino acids: CASTKTDLNTEAFF.

This chain uses TRBV28 with TRBJ1-1; D remains unclear. Germline CDR1 is MDHEN and CDR2 is SYDVKM. The CDR3 length is 13 residues. Trimming removed 8 bases from V and 5 bases from J, with 15 bases in between. In DNA, the CDR3 is TGTGCCAGCGGAGGGTCCACGGGTACTGAAGCTTTCTTT. Its translation is CASGGSTGTEAFF.

This chain links TRBV5-1 with TRBJ1-1; a possible D gene is TRBD1 (5 bases). The germline CDR1 and CDR2 sequences are SGHRS and YFSETQ. The V end lost 4 bases, the J end lost 3 bases, and 16 bases lay between the germline ends. This CDR3 has 15 amino acids. CDR3 region: CASSLYSVQDTEAFF. In DNA, the CDR3 is TGCGCCAGCAGCCTCTACTCTGTACAGGACACTGAAGCTTTCTTT. The full variable domain, completed using reference TRBV5-1 and TRBJ1-1, is KAGVTQTPRYLIKTRGQQVTLSCSPISGHRSVSWYQQTPGQGLQFLFEYFSETQRNKGNFPGRFSGRQFSNSRSEMNVSTLELGDSALYLCASSLYSVQDTEAFFGQGTRLTVV.